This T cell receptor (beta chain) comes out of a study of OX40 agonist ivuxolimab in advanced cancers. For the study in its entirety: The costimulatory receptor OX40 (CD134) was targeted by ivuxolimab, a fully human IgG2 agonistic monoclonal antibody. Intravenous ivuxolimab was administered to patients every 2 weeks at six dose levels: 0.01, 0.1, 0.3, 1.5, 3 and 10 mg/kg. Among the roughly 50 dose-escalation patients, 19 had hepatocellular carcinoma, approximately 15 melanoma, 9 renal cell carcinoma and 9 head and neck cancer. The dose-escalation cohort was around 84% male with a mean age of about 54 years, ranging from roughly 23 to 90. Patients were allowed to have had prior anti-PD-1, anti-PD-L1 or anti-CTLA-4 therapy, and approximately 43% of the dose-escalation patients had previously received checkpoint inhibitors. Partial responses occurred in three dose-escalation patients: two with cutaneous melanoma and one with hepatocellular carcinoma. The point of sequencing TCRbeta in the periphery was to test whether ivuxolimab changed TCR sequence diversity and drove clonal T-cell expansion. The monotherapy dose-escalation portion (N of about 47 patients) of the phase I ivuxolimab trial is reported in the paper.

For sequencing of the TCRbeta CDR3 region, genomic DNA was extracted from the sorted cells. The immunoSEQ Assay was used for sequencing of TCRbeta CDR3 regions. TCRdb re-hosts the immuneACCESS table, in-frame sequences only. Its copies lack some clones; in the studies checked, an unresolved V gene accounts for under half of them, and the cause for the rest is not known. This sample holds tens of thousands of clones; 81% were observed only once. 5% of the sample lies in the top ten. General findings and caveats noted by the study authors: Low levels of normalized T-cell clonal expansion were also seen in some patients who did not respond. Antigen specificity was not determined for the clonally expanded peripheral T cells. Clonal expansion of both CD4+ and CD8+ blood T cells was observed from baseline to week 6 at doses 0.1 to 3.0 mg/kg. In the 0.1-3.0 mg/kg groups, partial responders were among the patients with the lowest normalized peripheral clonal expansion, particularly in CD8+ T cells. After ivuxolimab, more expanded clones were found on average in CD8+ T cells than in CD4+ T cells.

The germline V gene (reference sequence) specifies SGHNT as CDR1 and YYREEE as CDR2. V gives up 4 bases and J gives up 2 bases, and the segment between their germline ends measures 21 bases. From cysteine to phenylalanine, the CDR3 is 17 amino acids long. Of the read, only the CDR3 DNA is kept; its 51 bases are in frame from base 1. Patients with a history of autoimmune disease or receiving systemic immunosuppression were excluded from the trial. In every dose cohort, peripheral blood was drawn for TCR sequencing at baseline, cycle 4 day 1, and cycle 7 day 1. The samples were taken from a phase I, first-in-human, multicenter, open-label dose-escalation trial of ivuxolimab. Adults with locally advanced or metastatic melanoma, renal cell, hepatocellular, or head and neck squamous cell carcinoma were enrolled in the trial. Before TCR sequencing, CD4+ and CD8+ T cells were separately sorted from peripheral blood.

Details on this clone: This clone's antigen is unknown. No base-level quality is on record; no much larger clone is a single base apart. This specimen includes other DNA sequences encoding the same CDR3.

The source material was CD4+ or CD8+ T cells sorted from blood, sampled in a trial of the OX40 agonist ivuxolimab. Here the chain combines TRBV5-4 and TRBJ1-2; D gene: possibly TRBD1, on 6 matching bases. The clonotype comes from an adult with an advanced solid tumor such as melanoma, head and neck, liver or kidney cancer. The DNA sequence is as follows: TGTGCCAGCAGCCTTGACAGGCCCACCACCCCCAACTATGGCTACACCTTC. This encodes CASSLDRPTTPNYGYTF.